One and the same sample provided the 27 T cell receptor beta chains below, sequenced in a study of HIV-infected patients and healthy controls. TCRdb fed the 5' RACE reads into MiXCR, producing one record per CDR3 protein. The table lists 65,000 to 70,000 distinct CDR3 sequences, about 16% of them singletons. Sequencing was done on a sample of CD4+ T cells from blood. The receptors stem from a human donor in good health.

The rearrangement joins TRBV7-2 to TRBJ2-7; 7 nucleotides match TRBD1. The V segment lost 5 bases and the J segment 4 bases; nucleotides outside the gene matches: 5. This CDR3 has 13 residues. Germline CDR1 is SGHTA and CDR2 is FQGNSA. Here the CDR3 DNA reads TGTGCCAGCAGCCTAGAACAGGGGTACGAGCAGTACTTC. Translating it yields CASSLEQGYEQYF.

The gene calls are TRBV5-6 and TRBJ1-1; D is unclear. The CDR3 is 15 residues long. Trimming shortened V by 1 base and J by 1 base, and 11 bases separated the two germline ends. Germline-derived CDR1 and CDR2 are SGHDT and YYEEEE. DNA of the CDR3: TGTGCCAGCAGCTTGCCTACATTGGGGAACACTGAAGCTTTCTTT. Amino acids: CASSLPTLGNTEAFF.

This clonotype was seen a few times. The chain carries TRBV29-1 and TRBJ2-7; a possible D gene is TRBD2 (5 bases). Trimming stripped 7 bases from V and 0 bases from J, with 7 bases between. CDR1 is SQVTM, CDR2 ANQGSEA, per germline. This CDR3 has 11 amino acids. The CDR3 DNA reads TGCAGCGCCCGGGACTCCTACGAGCAGTACTTC. Translation gives CSARDSYEQYF.

J is TRBJ2-5 and V is TRBV29-1; TRBD2 aligns across 13 bases. The CDR3 totals 14 residues. Germline V gives CDR1 SQVTM, CDR2 ANQGSEA. V shed 6 bases, J shed 5 bases, and the junction held 6 bases outside the gene matches. CDR3 bases: TGCAGCGTCGCCAGGACTAGCGGGAGTGAGACCCAGTACTTC. This codes for CSVARTSGSETQYF.

This clonotype was picked up a small number of times. The chain couples TRBV6-5 to TRBJ1-5; no reliable D call. Deletions cut 0 bases from V and 0 bases from J, with 6 bases between. CDR1 and CDR2 (germline): MNHEY, SVGAGI. The CDR3 is made up of 15 amino acids. In DNA, the CDR3 is TGTGCCAGCAGTTACTCTTACCTTAGCAATCAGCCCCAGCATTTT. It translates to CASSYSYLSNQPQHF.

The chain combines TRBV7-2 with TRBJ1-5; no clear D. Per the germline V gene, CDR1 is SGHTA and CDR2 is FQGNSA. The V gene lost 1 base and the J gene lost 5 bases, with 9 bases spanning the gap. This CDR3 is 14 amino acids long. CDR3 sequence reads: CASSLESRYQPQHF. In DNA form, the CDR3 reads TGTGCCAGCAGCTTAGAAAGCCGCTATCAGCCCCAGCATTTT. Variable domain in full (rest from reference TRBV7-2 and TRBJ1-5): GAGVSQSPSNKVTEKGKDVELRCDPISGHTALYWYRQSLGQGLEFLIYFQGNSAPDKSGLPSDRFSAERTGGSVSTLTIQRTQQEDSAVYLCASSLESRYQPQHFGDGTRLSIL.

This clonotype was recorded a few times. The chain carries TRBV4-2 and TRBJ2-3; no definite D call. CDR1 is LGHNA and CDR2 is YNFKEQ in the germline V gene. The V and J ends lost 1 base and 2 bases respectively, with 7 bases between them. The CDR3 extends over 14 amino acids. DNA for the CDR3: TGTGCCAGCAGCCAAGCGTCGGCCACAGATACGCAGTATTTT. Its translation: CASSQASATDTQYF.

This clonotype was counted ten times or more. The chain's CDR3 is CASGRSGTHTEAFF. The CDR3 DNA follows: TGTGCCAGCGGACGTTCGGGGACTCACACTGAAGCTTTCTTT. This chain joins TRBV28 and TRBJ1-1, with D tentatively TRBD1 (5 bases). The V gene lost 8 bases and the J gene lost 3 bases, with 16 bases spanning the gap. The CDR3 runs to 14 residues. The germline CDR1 and CDR2 sequences are MDHEN and SYDVKM.

This clonotype was observed a handful of times. CDR3 loop: CASRRTSGSRNEQFF. CDR3 bases: TGTGCCAGCAGAAGGACTAGCGGGAGCAGAAATGAGCAGTTCTTC. The chain has TRBV7-2 and TRBJ2-1; 13 bases match TRBD2. Per the germline V gene, CDR1 is SGHTA and CDR2 is FQGNSA. The CDR3 totals 15 residues. The V and J ends lost 6 bases and 7 bases, in that order; junction bases with no gene match: 6. Complete variable domain (other parts from reference TRBV7-2 and TRBJ2-1): GAGVSQSPSNKVTEKGKDVELRCDPISGHTALYWYRQSLGQGLEFLIYFQGNSAPDKSGLPSDRFSAERTGGSVSTLTIQRTQQEDSAVYLCASRRTSGSRNEQFFGPGTRLTVL.

There are a few counts of this clonotype. V and J are TRBV4-2 and TRBJ1-1; D ambiguous. V was clipped by 5 bases and J by 7 bases, with 8 bases between them. The CDR3 totals 11 residues. The germline V gene encodes CDR1 LGHNA and CDR2 YNFKEQ. This CDR3 is CASSNRGEAFF. CDR3 DNA sequence: TGTGCCAGCAGCAATCGGGGTGAAGCTTTCTTT.

The chain recombines TRBV7-9 with TRBJ2-1, with D possibly being TRBD2 (6 bases). Germline CDR1 is SEHNR and CDR2 is FQNEAQ (reference sequence). With 9 bases removed from V and 6 bases from J, the gap between germline ends came to 15 bases. The CDR3 has 13 residues. The CDR3 sequence: CASRGEVANEQFF. The CDR3, as DNA: TGTGCCAGTCGAGGGGAGGTAGCCAATGAGCAGTTCTTC.

This clonotype was picked up many times. The chain carries TRBV5-1 and TRBJ2-7, with 11 bases lining up with TRBD1. Germline CDR1 SGHRS, CDR2 YFSETQ. This CDR3 is 16 amino acids long. Losses at the gene ends were 0 bases for V and 5 bases for J; bases not matched to a gene: 7. DNA for the CDR3: TGCGCCAGCAGCTTGGTTCAAGGACAGGGGGCTAACGAGCAGTACTTC. Protein: CASSLVQGQGANEQYF.

The gene calls are TRBV6-1 and TRBJ2-7; 9 nucleotides match TRBD2. CDR1 is MNHNS, CDR2 SASEGT, per germline. V lost 10 bases, J lost 1 base, and 8 bases stayed unmatched. This CDR3 has 14 residues. CDR3 sequence: CANGVAGDSYEQYF. Here the CDR3 DNA reads TGTGCCAACGGAGTAGCGGGGGATTCCTACGAGCAGTACTTC.

The sample holds a few counts of this clonotype. This chain links TRBV28 with TRBJ1-1; D remains unclear. CDR1 and CDR2 from the germline V gene are MDHEN and SYDVKM. The CDR3 spans 15 residues. V shed 1 base and J shed 3 bases, with 12 bases lying between them. CDR3 coding DNA: TGTGCCAGCAGTTTATCAACGGTAATGGACACTGAAGCTTTCTTT. This codes for CASSLSTVMDTEAFF.

The V and J genes are TRBV20-1 and TRBJ2-7; D ambiguous. Per germline, CDR1 DFQATT and CDR2 SNEGSKA (reference sequence). V lost 3 bases and J 2 bases, leaving 5 bases between the germline ends. The CDR3 has 11 amino acids. The CDR3 protein is CSASYPYEQYF. The DNA of the CDR3 is TGCAGTGCTAGCTATCCCTACGAGCAGTACTTC.

In nucleotides, the CDR3 is TGTGCCAGCACCACGGCCGTTAACACTGAAGCTTTCTTT. Encoded protein: CASTTAVNTEAFF. The rearrangement uses TRBV7-2 and TRBJ1-1; no firm D call. The V gene lost 7 bases and the J gene lost 2 bases, with 11 bases spanning the gap. The CDR3 loop spans 13 amino acids. The germline V gene has CDR1 SGHTA and CDR2 FQGNSA.

This clonotype was picked up a small number of times. The V call is TRBV12-3 or TRBV12-4, the J call TRBJ2-2; D not resolved. The CDR3 loop spans 12 amino acids. V gave up 6 bases and J gave up 6 bases, with 8 bases separating them. CDR3 in amino acids: CASSIPAGELFF. The CDR3 DNA follows: TGTGCCAGCAGCATTCCCGCCGGGGAGCTGTTTTTT.

Note on this clonotype: A much larger clone differs from this one at a single base, so this may be a read error. The rearrangement links TRBV30 to TRBJ1-5; D is unresolved. Germline V CDR1 and CDR2: GTSNPN, SVGIG (reference sequence). CDR3 size: 13 residues. The DNA of the CDR3 is TGTGCCTGGAACTTAGGTTCAAATCAGCCCCAGCGTTTT. Amino acids: CAWNLGSNQPQRF.

Many counts were recorded for this clonotype. CDR3 nucleotides: TGTGCCAGCAGCTTAGCGGAGAAGTACAATGAGCAGTTCTTC. It specifies CASSLAEKYNEQFF. This chain joins TRBV7-9 and TRBJ2-1, with D unresolved. The V and J ends lost 0 bases and 4 bases respectively, with 7 bases between them. CDR3 length equals 14 residues. Germline CDR1 and CDR2: SEHNR and FQNEAQ (reference sequence).

This clonotype was seen repeatedly, ten times or more. The chain is built from TRBV28 and TRBJ2-7; 9 bases fit TRBD1. Germline assignment: CDR1 MDHEN and CDR2 SYDVKM. The CDR3 is 16 amino acids. With V trimmed by 5 bases and J by 3 bases, 11 bases remained unmatched. DNA of the CDR3: TGTGCCAGCAGTCTACGCGGGACAGGGCTGAACTACGAGCAGTACTTC. Translation: CASSLRGTGLNYEQYF.

This clonotype was recorded at least ten times. The V call is TRBV7-2, the J call TRBJ2-3; D is unclear. The CDR3 runs 15 residues. The V gene lost 1 base and the J gene lost 0 bases, with 8 bases spanning the gap. Looked up from germline, CDR1 is SGHTA and CDR2 is FQGNSA. The CDR3 region is CASSLEGTSTDTQYF. CDR3 nucleotide sequence: TGTGCCAGCAGCTTAGAGGGAACCAGCACAGATACGCAGTATTTT.

This clonotype was observed many times. CDR3 nucleotide sequence: TGTGCCAGCAGCTCCGGGACTAGCGGGAGGAGGGCCAATGAGCAGTTCTTC. It yields the protein CASSSGTSGRRANEQFF. This sequence joins TRBV5-4 and TRBJ2-1; TRBD2 agrees at 15 bases. The CDR3 runs 17 residues. In germline, CDR1 is SGHNT, CDR2 YYREEE (reference sequence). Germline trimming cut 3 bases from V and 6 bases from J; bases unmatched to any gene: 7.

The chain joins TRBV30 to TRBJ2-3; D gene unclear. Germline V lookup: CDR1 GTSNPN, CDR2 SVGIG (reference sequence). Deletions cut 4 bases from V and 3 bases from J, with 14 bases between. The CDR3 is made up of 14 amino acids. Here the CDR3 reads CAWNRAKTTDTQYF. DNA of the CDR3: TGTGCCTGGAACCGAGCCAAGACAACAGATACGCAGTATTTT.

The gene calls are TRBV4-2 and TRBJ2-1, with D possibly being TRBD2 (5 bases). CDR1 is LGHNA, CDR2 YNFKEQ, per germline. This CDR3 spans 12 amino acids. Trimming removed 1 base from V and 15 bases from J, with 13 bases in between. This chain's CDR3 is CASSQGGLARFF. The CDR3 nucleotides are TGTGCCAGCAGCCAAGGAGGACTCGCTCGGTTCTTC.

This clonotype turned up a few times. V is TRBV4-2 and J is TRBJ2-1; D uncertain. The ends were cut back, 4 bases at V and 5 bases at J, with 15 bases in the middle. The CDR3 contains 15 residues. Germline V gene lookup returns CDR1 LGHNA and CDR2 YNFKEQ. Written as DNA, the CDR3 is TGTGCCAGCAGCCCTATGAGAAGGGCGGACAATGAGCAGTTCTTC. It specifies CASSPMRRADNEQFF.

Only a few counts were recorded for this clonotype. The gene calls are TRBV20-1 and TRBJ1-1; D gene unclear. Germline values: CDR1 DFQATT, CDR2 SNEGSKA (reference sequence). Trimming took 6 bases from V and 3 from J, leaving 17 bases between them. This CDR3 contains 14 residues. In nucleotides, the CDR3 is TGCAGTGCACCTCGGCCCGGGAGGGACACTGAAGCTTTCTTT. Translated, it gives CSAPRPGRDTEAFF.

This chain's CDR3 is CASSMGRNSGNTIYF. CDR3 coding DNA: TGTGCCAGCAGCATGGGACGGAACTCTGGAAACACCATATATTTT. The V and J genes are TRBV7-2 and TRBJ1-3; TRBD1 might be the D (5 bases). Trimming took off 5 bases at V and 0 bases at J, with 11 bases between the two ends. The CDR3 runs to 15 residues. Germline loops: CDR1 SGHTA, CDR2 FQGNSA.